These 10 T cell receptor beta chains came from one sample sequenced in a study of breast tumors, draining lymph nodes, adjacent tissues. MiXCR, applied by TCRdb to the multiplex PCR reads, yields one record per CDR3 protein. The profile shows roughly 14,000 distinct CDR3 sequences, less than 70% of them singletons. Source material: tumor-adjacent breast tissue. Receptors originate from a female donor with breast cancer. Some clones in this sample may be carry-over from other donors' samples.

This CDR3 is CASSSTAYNTGELFF. The CDR3 DNA reads as TGCGCCAGCAGCTCGACAGCCTATAACACCGGGGAGCTGTTTTTT. The V call is TRBV5-1, the J call TRBJ2-2, with D possibly being TRBD1 (5 bases). The CDR3 extends over 15 amino acids. Trimming took off 3 bases at V and 2 bases at J, with 11 bases between the two ends. Germline V gene sequence: CDR1 SGHRS, CDR2 YFSETQ.

This clonotype was found once. The chain joins TRBV9 to TRBJ2-2; 8 bases are shared with TRBD2. The junction had 5 bases not matched to a gene; V was cut back by 4 bases and J by 0 bases. This CDR3 comprises 16 residues. Germline CDR1 is SGDLS and CDR2 is YYNGEE. CDR3 DNA sequence: TGTGCCAGCAGCAAACTAGCGGAAGCGAACACCGGGGAGCTGTTTTTT. It translates to CASSKLAEANTGELFF.

By sample fraction, this clonotype is medium-sized. This chain connects TRBV27 to TRBJ2-7; D is perhaps TRBD1 (6 bases). The V end was cut by 0 bases, the J end by 5 bases, with 17 bases between. The germline V gene has CDR1 MNHEY and CDR2 SMNVEV (reference sequence). This CDR3 contains 16 residues. CDR3 region: CASSLSPAGDNDEQYF. The CDR3 DNA follows: TGTGCCAGCAGTTTATCGCCGGCAGGGGATAACGACGAGCAGTACTTC.

Details on this clonotype: The junction does not match germline at one end; this may be a read error. In nucleotides, the CDR3 is TGTGCCAGCAGCTTAACGGCGGTCCCCACAGATACGCATTATTTT. It yields the protein CASSLTAVPTDTHYF. The chain employs TRBV7-3 and TRBJ2-3; D ambiguous. Germline V lookup: CDR1 SGHTA, CDR2 FQGTGA. This CDR3 contains 15 residues.

J is TRBJ2-3 and V is TRBV9, with D unclear. The CDR3 has 14 residues. V was pared by 0 bases and J by 2 bases, with 7 bases between. Per germline, CDR1 SGDLS and CDR2 YYNGEE. The CDR3 protein is CASSVDKPTDTQYF. CDR3 DNA: TGTGCCAGCAGCGTAGATAAGCCCACAGATACGCAGTATTTT.

Sample share makes this clonotype medium-sized. CDR3 sequence reads: CASSTTQGSYNYGYTF. CDR3 DNA sequence: TGTGCCAGCAGCACCACGCAGGGTTCCTATAACTATGGCTACACCTTC. This chain joins TRBV7-9 and TRBJ1-2, with D possibly being TRBD1 (5 bases). CDR3 length: 16 amino acids. CDR1 is SEHNR and CDR2 is FQNEAQ in the germline V gene (reference sequence). The V gene lost 5 bases and the J gene lost 1 base, with 17 bases spanning the gap.

This chain uses TRBV24-1 with TRBJ2-1; D gene unclear. V lost 9 bases and J lost 7, with 15 bases in between. CDR1 is KGHDR, CDR2 SFDVKD, per germline. The length of the CDR3 is 13 residues. The DNA for the CDR3 is TGTGCCACCGCCTCGAGCAGGCGAAATGAGCAGTTCTTC. It translates to CATASSRRNEQFF.

Many counts were recorded for this clonotype. V gene TRBV11-1 combines with J gene TRBJ2-5; TRBD2 matches 9 bases. In germline, CDR1 is SGHAT, CDR2 FQDESV (reference sequence). The V segment lost 3 bases and the J segment 5 bases; nucleotides outside the gene matches: 10. The CDR3 loop spans 16 amino acids. Here the CDR3 DNA reads TGTGCCAGCAGCTTCGTGCTAGCGGGGCTGGGGGAGACCCAGTACTTC. Translated, it gives CASSFVLAGLGETQYF.

The chain employs TRBV6-1 and TRBJ2-7; the D call may be TRBD1 or TRBD2 (6 bases each). The V end was cut by 5 bases, the J end by 7 bases, with 15 bases between. There are 13 residues in the CDR3. The V gene's germline CDR1 is MNHNS and CDR2 SASEGT. CDR3 protein: CASSLGGRREQYF. Here the CDR3 DNA reads TGTGCCAGCAGTCTGGGGGGCCGGAGGGAGCAGTACTTC.

This clonotype has a count of ten or more. One junction end does not reproduce the germline sequence, and a read error may be involved. V usage is TRBV6-6 and J usage is TRBJ2-3; TRBD2 matches at 12 bases. There are 18 residues in the CDR3. Germline V gene data show CDR1 as MNHNY and CDR2 as SVGAGI (reference sequence). CDR3 amino acids: CASSHSNLAGGLGDTQYF. DNA for the CDR3: TGTGCCAGCAGTCACTCGAACCTAGCGGGAGGGCTGGGGGATACGCAGTATTTT.